A single sample gave rise to the 9 T cell receptor beta chains below, sequenced in a study of blood T cell repertoires in COVID-19. Produced via immunoSEQ multiplex PCR; TCRdb's table is partial and in-frame only. The repertoire has 260,000 or so clones, roughly 76% of them found once; the top ten carry 7.5%. The sample consisted of peripheral blood. These receptors were obtained from a woman aged 80 or over with COVID-19, enrolled during active disease.

This sequence joins TRBV5-6 and TRBJ1-1; TRBD1 aligns across 7 bases. In germline, CDR1 is SGHDT, CDR2 YYEEEE. The CDR3 totals 14 residues. The trim removed 1 base at V and 1 base at J, leaving 1 base unmatched. CDR3 in DNA: TGTGCCAGCAGCTTGACAGGGGCGAACACTGAAGCTTTCTTT. Translated, it gives CASSLTGANTEAFF.

The chain couples TRBV6-5 to TRBJ1-1; a weak D match, TRBD1 (5 bases). V lost 5 bases and J 0 bases, leaving 13 bases between the germline ends. Germline assignment: CDR1 MNHEY and CDR2 SVGAGI. The CDR3 consists of 15 residues. In DNA form, the CDR3 reads TGTGCCAGCAGTCTATCGACAGCCATGAACACTGAAGCTTTCTTT. Protein: CASSLSTAMNTEAFF.

With regard to this clone: At the DNA level, this CDR3 is encoded by other sequences in the same sample as well. The chain combines TRBV5-1 with TRBJ2-1, with D uncertain. Trimming shortened V by 1 base and J by 1 base, and 6 bases separated the two germline ends. Germline CDR1 and CDR2: SGHRS and YFSETQ. The CDR3 loop spans 14 amino acids. The CDR3 loop reads CASSLSGSYNEQFF. The CDR3 DNA follows: TGCGCCAGCAGCTTGTCCGGGTCCTACAATGAGCAGTTCTTC.

The chain couples TRBV6-5 to TRBJ1-1; the match to TRBD1 covers 7 bases. The CDR3 has 13 residues. Germline V gene data show CDR1 as MNHEY and CDR2 as SVGAGI. Trimming removed 2 bases from V and 8 bases from J; junction bases left unmatched: 5. The CDR3 DNA sequence: TGTGCCAGCAGTTACCGACCGGGACAGGAAGCTTTCTTT. It is translated as CASSYRPGQEAFF.

This chain links TRBV18 with TRBJ2-7; perhaps TRBD1 as D (6 bases). Deletions cut 6 bases from V and 3 bases from J, with 15 bases between. CDR3 size: 14 residues. Looked up from germline, CDR1 is KGHSH and CDR2 is LQKENI. This chain's CDR3 is CASSIGQTVYEQYF. Here the CDR3 DNA reads TGTGCCAGCTCGATAGGACAGACCGTCTACGAGCAGTACTTC. The whole variable domain, remainder taken from reference TRBV18 and TRBJ2-7, is NAGVMQNPRHLVRRRGQEARLRCSPMKGHSHVYWYRQLPEEGLKFMVYLQKENIIDESGMPKERFSAEFPKEGPSILRIQQVVRGDSAAYFCASSIGQTVYEQYFGPGTRLTVT.

The rearrangement joins TRBV2 to TRBJ1-4; a weak D match, TRBD1 (5 bases). V lost 7 bases, J lost 2 bases, and 11 bases lay in between. This CDR3 region has 14 residues. CDR1 is SNHLY, CDR2 FYNNEI, per germline. CDR3 sequence (DNA): TGTGCCAGCAATATGGGGCTGACTAATGAAAAACTGTTTTTT. As protein: CASNMGLTNEKLFF.

The rearrangement uses TRBV19 and TRBJ1-2; no definite D call. V was trimmed by 3 bases and J by 2 bases, leaving 16 bases between them. Germline V CDR1 and CDR2: LNHDA, SQIVND (reference sequence). This CDR3 is 16 amino acids long. The chain's CDR3 is CASSIVNWGGNYGYTF. The DNA for the CDR3 is TGTGCCAGTAGTATCGTCAACTGGGGAGGGAACTATGGCTACACCTTC.

This chain links TRBV6-5 with TRBJ1-1, with 9 bases aligning to TRBD1. The CDR3 is made up of 15 amino acids. V shed 0 bases, J shed 5 bases, and the junction held 4 bases outside the gene matches. Germline values: CDR1 MNHEY, CDR2 SVGAGI. CDR3 nucleotide sequence: TGTGCCAGCAGTTACTCGGGGACAGGGAGGACTGAAGCTTTCTTT. Translated, it gives CASSYSGTGRTEAFF.

The chain combines TRBV4-1 with TRBJ2-4, with D maybe TRBD2 (5 bases). This CDR3 has 14 amino acids. Germline CDR1 is MGHRA and CDR2 is YSYEKL. V was cut by 1 base and J by 7 bases, with 11 bases left in between. The CDR3 coding sequence is TGCGCCAGCAGCCAAGTAACTAGTCGGAACATTCAGTACTTC. Translating gives CASSQVTSRNIQYF.